This T cell receptor (beta chain) derives from a study of blood T cell repertoires in COVID-19. Looking at the study overall: The samples span acute and convalescent COVID-19 from the United States, Italy and Spain.

In the authors' methods: From reference gene primer amplification, estimates of nucleated cell counts were derived. Sequenced by immunoSEQ multiplex PCR; TCRdb stores in-frame clones only, minus some. Clone size and V and J calls were adopted from that table, with D and trimming inferred from the DNA. This table holds roughly 150,000 clones, around four fifths found once. V was clipped by 3 bases and J by 3 bases, with 9 bases between them. CDR3 length: 14 residues. The germline V gene has CDR1 SGHAT and CDR2 FQNNGV. What was sequenced was peripheral blood. The rearrangement uses TRBV11-2 and TRBJ1-3; D is ambiguous. This clonotype was sampled from a woman aged 80 or older with COVID-19, enrolled during active disease. As DNA, the CDR3 is TGTGCCAGCAGCTTGGGAGACGGTGGAAACACCATATATTTT. Translation: CASSLGDGGNTIYF.